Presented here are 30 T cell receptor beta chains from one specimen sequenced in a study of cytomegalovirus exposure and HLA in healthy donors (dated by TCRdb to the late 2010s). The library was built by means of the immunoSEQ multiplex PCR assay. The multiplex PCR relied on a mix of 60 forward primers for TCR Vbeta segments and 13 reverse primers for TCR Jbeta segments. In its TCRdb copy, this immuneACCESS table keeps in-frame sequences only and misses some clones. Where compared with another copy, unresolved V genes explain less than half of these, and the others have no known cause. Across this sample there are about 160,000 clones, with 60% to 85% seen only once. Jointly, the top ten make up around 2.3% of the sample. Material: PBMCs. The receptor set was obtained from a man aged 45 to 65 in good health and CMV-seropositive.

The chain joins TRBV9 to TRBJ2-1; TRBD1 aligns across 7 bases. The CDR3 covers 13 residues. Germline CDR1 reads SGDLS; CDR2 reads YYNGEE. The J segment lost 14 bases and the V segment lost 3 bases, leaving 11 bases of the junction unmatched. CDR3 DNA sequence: TGTGCCAGCAGCGCGGACGGGGACAGCCCTAAGTTCTTC. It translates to CASSADGDSPKFF.

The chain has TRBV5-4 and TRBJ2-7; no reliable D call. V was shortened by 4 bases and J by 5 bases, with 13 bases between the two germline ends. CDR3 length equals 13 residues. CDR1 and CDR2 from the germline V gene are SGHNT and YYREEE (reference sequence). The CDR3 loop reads CASSPYRRDEQYF. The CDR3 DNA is TGTGCCAGCAGCCCCTATCGTCGCGACGAGCAGTACTTC. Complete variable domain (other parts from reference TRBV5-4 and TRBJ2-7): ETGVTQSPTHLIKTRGQQVTLRCSSQSGHNTVSWYQQALGQGPQFIFQYYREEENGRGNFPPRFSGLQFPNYSSELNVNALELDDSALYLCASSPYRRDEQYFGPGTRLTVT.

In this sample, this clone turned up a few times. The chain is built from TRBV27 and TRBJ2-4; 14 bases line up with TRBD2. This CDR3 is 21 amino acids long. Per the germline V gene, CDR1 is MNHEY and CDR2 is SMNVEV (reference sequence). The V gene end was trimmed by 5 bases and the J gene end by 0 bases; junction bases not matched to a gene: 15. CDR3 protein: CASSPTPPRLAGGLAKNIQYF. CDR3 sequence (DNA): TGTGCCAGCAGTCCAACGCCACCGAGACTAGCGGGGGGGCTAGCCAAAAACATTCAGTACTTC.

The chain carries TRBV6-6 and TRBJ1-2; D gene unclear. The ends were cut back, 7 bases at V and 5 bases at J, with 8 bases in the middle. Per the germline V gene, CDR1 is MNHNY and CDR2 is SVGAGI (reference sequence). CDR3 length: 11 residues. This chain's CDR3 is CASTENYGYTF. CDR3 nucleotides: TGTGCCAGCACCGAGAATTATGGCTACACCTTC.

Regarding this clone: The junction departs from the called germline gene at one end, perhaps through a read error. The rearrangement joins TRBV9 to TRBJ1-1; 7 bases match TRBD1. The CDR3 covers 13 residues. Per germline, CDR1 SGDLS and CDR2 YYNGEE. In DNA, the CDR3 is TGTGCCAGCAGCCTCAGGGGGAACGCTGAAGCTTTCTTT. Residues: CASSLRGNAEAFF. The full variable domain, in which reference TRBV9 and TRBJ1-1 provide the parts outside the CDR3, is DSGVTQTPKHLITATGQRVTLRCSPRSGDLSVYWYQQSLDQGLQFLIQYYNGEERAKGNILERFSAQQFPDLHSELNLSSLELGDSALYFCASSLRGNAEAFFGQGTRLTVV.

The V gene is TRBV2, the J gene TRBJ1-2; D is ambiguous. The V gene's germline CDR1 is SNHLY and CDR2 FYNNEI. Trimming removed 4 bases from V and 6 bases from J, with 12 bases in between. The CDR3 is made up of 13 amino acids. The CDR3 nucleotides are TGTGCCAGCAGTGGGGCCCGTATGGATGGCTACACCTTC. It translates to CASSGARMDGYTF.

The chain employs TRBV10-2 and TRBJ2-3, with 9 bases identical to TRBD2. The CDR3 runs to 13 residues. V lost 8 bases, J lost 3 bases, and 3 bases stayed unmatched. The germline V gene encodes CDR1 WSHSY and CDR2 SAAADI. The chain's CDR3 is CASGTSGTDTQYF. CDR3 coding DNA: TGCGCCAGCGGAACTAGCGGGACAGATACGCAGTATTTT.

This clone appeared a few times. The CDR3 region is CASSWGQGGGGYTF. In DNA, the CDR3 is TGTGCCAGCAGCTGGGGACAGGGAGGTGGAGGCTACACCTTC. The chain links TRBV5-6 to TRBJ1-2; 9 bases agree with TRBD1. The CDR3 consists of 14 residues. The V segment lost 3 bases and the J segment 8 bases; nucleotides outside the gene matches: 8. Germline assignment: CDR1 SGHDT and CDR2 YYEEEE.

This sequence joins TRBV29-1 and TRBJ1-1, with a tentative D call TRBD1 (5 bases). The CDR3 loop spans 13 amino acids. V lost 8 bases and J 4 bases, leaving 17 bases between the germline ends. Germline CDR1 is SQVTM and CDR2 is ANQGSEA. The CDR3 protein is CSLTLGGSTEAFF. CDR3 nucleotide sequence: TGCAGCCTCACTCTGGGGGGGAGCACTGAAGCTTTCTTT.

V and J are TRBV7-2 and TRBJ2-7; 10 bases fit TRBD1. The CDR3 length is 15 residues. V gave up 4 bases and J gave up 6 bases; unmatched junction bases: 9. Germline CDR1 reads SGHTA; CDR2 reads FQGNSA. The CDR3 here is CASSSGQGYGTEQYF. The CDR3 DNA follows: TGTGCCAGCAGCTCGGGACAGGGGTATGGGACCGAGCAGTACTTC.

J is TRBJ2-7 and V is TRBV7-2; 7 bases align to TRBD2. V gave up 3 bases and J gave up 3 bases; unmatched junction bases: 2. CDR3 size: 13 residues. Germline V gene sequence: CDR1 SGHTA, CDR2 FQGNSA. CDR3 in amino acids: CASSLGGVYEQYF. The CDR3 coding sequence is TGTGCCAGCAGCTTGGGGGGGGTCTACGAGCAGTACTTC.

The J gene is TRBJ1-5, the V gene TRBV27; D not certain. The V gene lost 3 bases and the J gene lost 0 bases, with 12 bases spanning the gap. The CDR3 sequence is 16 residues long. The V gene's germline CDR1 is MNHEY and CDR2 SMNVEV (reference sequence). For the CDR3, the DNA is TGTGCCAGCAGTTTCCGGGGAACAGATAGCAATCAGCCCCAGCATTTT. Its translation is CASSFRGTDSNQPQHF.

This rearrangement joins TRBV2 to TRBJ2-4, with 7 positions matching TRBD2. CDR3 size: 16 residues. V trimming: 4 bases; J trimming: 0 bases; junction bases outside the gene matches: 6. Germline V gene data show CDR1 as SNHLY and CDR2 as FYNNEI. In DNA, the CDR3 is TGTGCCAGCAGTGTCCTAGCGGCTCTAGCCAAAAACATTCAGTACTTC. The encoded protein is CASSVLAALAKNIQYF.

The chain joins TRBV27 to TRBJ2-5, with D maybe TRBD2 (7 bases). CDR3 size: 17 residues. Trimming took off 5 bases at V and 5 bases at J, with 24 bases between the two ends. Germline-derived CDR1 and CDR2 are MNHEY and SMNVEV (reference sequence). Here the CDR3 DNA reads TGTGCCAGCAGTCCCCCGTCTCGGGGCGGGGGCGGGGAGACCCAGTACTTC. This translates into CASSPPSRGGGGETQYF.

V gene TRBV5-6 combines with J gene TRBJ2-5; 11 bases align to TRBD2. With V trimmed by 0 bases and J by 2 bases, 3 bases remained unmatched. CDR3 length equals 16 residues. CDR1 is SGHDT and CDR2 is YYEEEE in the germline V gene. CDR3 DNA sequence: TGTGCCAGCAGCTTGGTGGGACTAGCGGCTCAAGAGACCCAGTACTTC. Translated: CASSLVGLAAQETQYF.

CDR3 nucleotides: TGTGCCACCTCCCGACAGGGGGCCTCTGAAGCTTTCTTT. It translates to CATSRQGASEAFF. The rearrangement joins TRBV7-6 to TRBJ1-1; 10 bases align to TRBD1. The germline V gene has CDR1 SGHVS and CDR2 FNYEAQ. This CDR3 is built from 13 residues. V was clipped by 10 bases and J by 6 bases; unmatched bases: 8.

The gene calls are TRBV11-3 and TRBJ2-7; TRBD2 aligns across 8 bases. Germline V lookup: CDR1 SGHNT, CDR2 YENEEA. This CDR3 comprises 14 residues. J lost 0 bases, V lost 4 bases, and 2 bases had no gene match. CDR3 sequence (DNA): TGTGCCAGCAGCTCCGCGGGGGGCTCCTACGAGCAGTACTTC. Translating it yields CASSSAGGSYEQYF.

The DNA for the CDR3 is TGCAGCGTTCTACGGCAGGGCCACGAGCAGTACTTC. This encodes CSVLRQGHEQYF. The genes are TRBV29-1 and TRBJ2-7; D is possibly TRBD1 (5 bases). The V gene lost 5 bases and the J gene lost 5 bases, with 13 bases spanning the gap. Germline CDR1 and CDR2: SQVTM and ANQGSEA. The CDR3 runs to 12 residues.

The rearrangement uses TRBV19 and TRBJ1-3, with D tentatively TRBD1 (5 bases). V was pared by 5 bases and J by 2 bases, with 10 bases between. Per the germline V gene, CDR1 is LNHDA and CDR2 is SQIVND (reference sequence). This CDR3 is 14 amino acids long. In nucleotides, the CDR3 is TGTGCCAGTAGTCTGGAGACAGCTGGAAACACCATATATTTT. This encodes CASSLETAGNTIYF.

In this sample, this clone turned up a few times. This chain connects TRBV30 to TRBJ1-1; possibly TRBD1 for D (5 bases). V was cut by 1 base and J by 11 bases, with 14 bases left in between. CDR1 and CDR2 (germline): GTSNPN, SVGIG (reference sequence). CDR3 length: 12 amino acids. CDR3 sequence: CAWSGGGRAAFF. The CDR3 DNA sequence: TGTGCCTGGAGTGGGGGAGGCAGGGCGGCTTTCTTT.

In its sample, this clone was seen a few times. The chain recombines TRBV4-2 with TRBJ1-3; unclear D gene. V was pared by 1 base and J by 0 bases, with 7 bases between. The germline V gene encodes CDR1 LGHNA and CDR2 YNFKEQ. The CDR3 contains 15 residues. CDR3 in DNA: TGTGCCAGCAGCCAAGCGGTGAGCTCTGGAAACACCATATATTTT. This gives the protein CASSQAVSSGNTIYF.

CDR3 DNA sequence: TGTGCCAGCAGCTTAGAGTCAGGGGCGTCCCTCCACTTT. Its protein product is CASSLESGASLHF. V is TRBV11-2 and J is TRBJ1-6, with a tentative D call TRBD1 (6 bases). This CDR3 is built from 13 residues. V dropped 0 bases and J dropped 14 bases, with 11 bases sitting between them. CDR1 and CDR2 from the germline V gene are SGHAT and FQNNGV.

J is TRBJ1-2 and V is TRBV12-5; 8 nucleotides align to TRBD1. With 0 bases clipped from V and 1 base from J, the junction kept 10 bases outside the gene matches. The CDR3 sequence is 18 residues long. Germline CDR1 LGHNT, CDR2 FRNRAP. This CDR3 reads CASGLVLGLGQGNYGYTF. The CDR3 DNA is TGTGCTAGTGGTTTGGTTCTCGGGTTAGGACAGGGTAACTATGGCTACACCTTC.

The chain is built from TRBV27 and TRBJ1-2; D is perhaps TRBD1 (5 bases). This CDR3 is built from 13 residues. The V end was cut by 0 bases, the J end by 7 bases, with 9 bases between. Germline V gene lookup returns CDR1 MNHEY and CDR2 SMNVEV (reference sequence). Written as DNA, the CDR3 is TGTGCCAGCAGTTTATCAGGGGTTGGTGGCTACACCTTC. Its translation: CASSLSGVGGYTF.

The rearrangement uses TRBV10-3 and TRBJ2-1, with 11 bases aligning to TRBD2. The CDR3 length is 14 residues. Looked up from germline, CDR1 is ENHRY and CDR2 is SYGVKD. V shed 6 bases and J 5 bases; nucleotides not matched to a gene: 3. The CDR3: CAISGTSGNNEQFF. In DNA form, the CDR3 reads TGTGCCATCAGCGGGACTAGCGGAAACAATGAGCAGTTCTTC.

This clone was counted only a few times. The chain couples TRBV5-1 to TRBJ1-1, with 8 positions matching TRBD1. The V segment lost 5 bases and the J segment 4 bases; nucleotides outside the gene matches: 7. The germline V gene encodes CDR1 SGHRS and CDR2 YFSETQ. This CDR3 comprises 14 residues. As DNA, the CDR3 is TGCGCCAGCAGGGGAACAGGGGGGATCACTGAAGCTTTCTTT. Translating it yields CASRGTGGITEAFF.

The chain's CDR3 is CASSSSPTGNTGELFF. The DNA of the CDR3 is TGTGCCAGCAGTTCCAGCCCGACAGGGAACACCGGGGAGCTGTTTTTT. The chain recombines TRBV27 with TRBJ2-2; D may be TRBD1 (6 bases). Looked up from germline, CDR1 is MNHEY and CDR2 is SMNVEV (reference sequence). Trimming removed 4 bases from V and 1 base from J, with 13 bases in between. This CDR3 spans 16 amino acids.

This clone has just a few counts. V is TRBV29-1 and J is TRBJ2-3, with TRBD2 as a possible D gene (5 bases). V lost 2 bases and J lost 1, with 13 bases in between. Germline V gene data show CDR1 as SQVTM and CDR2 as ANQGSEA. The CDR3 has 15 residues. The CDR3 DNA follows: TGCAGCGTTGAACCGAACGGGCGGGGCACAGATACGCAGTATTTT. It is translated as CSVEPNGRGTDTQYF.

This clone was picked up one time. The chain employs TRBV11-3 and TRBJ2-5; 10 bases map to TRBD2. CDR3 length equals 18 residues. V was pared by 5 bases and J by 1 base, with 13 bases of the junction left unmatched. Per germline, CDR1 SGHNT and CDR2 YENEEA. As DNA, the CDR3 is TGTGCCAGCAGCCCCGGTGTTAGCGGGGGGCCTTTCCAAGAGACCCAGTACTTC. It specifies CASSPGVSGGPFQETQYF. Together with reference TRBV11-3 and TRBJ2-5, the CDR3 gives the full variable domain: EAGVVQSPRYKIIEKKQPVAFWCNPISGHNTLYWYLQNLGQGPELLIRYENEEAVDDSQLPKDRFSAERLKGVDSTLKIQPAELGDSAVYLCASSPGVSGGPFQETQYFGPGTRLLVL.

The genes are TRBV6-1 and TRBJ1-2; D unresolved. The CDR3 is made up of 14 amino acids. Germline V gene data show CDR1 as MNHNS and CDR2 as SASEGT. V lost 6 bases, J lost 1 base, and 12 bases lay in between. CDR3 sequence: CASRPSGINYGYTF. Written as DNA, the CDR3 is TGTGCCAGCAGGCCCTCGGGAATTAACTATGGCTACACCTTC.